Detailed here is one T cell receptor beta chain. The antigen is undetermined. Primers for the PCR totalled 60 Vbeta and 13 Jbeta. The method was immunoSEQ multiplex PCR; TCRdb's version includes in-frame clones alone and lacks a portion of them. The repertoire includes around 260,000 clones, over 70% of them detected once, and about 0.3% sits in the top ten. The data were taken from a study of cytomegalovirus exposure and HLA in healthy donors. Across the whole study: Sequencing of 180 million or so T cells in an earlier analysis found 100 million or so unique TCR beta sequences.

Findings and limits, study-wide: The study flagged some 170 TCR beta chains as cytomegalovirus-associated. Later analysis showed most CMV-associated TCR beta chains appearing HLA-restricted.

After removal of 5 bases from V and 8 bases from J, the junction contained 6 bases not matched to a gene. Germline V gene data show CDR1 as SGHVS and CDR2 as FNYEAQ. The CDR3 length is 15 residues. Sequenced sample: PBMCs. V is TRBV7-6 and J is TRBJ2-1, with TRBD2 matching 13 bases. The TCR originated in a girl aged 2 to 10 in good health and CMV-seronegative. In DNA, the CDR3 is TGTGCCAGCAGCCGACGGACTAGCGGGGGTGATGAGCAGTTCTTC. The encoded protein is CASSRRTSGGDEQFF.